These 10 T cell receptor beta chains came from one sample sequenced in a study of T cells in Graves' hyperthyroidism and ophthalmopathy. Amplified TCR beta CDR3 regions derived from RNA transcripts. Using the HTBI primer set, a first-round RT-PCR was run on the TCR CDR3. TCRdb re-called the multiplex PCR reads with MiXCR, one entry per CDR3 protein. The table has about 600,000 distinct CDR3 sequences, approximately 15% seen once. The sequencing input was blood. All receptors come from a woman aged 18-29 years with Graves' ophthalmopathy.

The V gene is TRBV7-9, the J gene TRBJ2-1, with 8 bases that match TRBD1. The germline gives CDR1 SEHNR, CDR2 FQNEAQ (reference sequence). V dropped 6 bases and J dropped 11; count of bases not matched to a gene: 12. The CDR3 is 14 amino acids. CDR3 nucleotides: TGTGCCAGCAGTTATCCCCAGGGGGCTGATAAGCAGTTCTTC. Encoded protein: CASSYPQGADKQFF.

The CDR3 region has the DNA TGTGCCAGCAGAATGAGGGGTAGCGGGAGCAAGTACGAGCAGTACTTC. As protein: CASRMRGSGSKYEQYF. The V gene is TRBV2, the J gene TRBJ2-7; TRBD2 matches 9 bases. The CDR3 runs 16 residues. In germline, CDR1 is SNHLY, CDR2 FYNNEI. J was trimmed by 4 bases and V by 6 bases; bases with no gene match: 13.

In its sample, this clonotype was seen a few times. J is TRBJ1-2 and V is TRBV29-1; maybe TRBD1 (5 bases). Germline V gene lookup returns CDR1 SQVTM and CDR2 ANQGSEA. The CDR3 has 13 residues. V dropped 7 bases and J dropped 7 bases, with 19 bases sitting between them. The CDR3 nucleotides read TGCAGCGGGGACGCCCAGGGTTCCGGTGGCTACACCTTC. Protein product: CSGDAQGSGGYTF.

This clonotype was found a few times. The rearrangement joins TRBV4-1 to TRBJ2-1, with 11 nucleotides matching TRBD2. V shed 4 bases, J shed 3 bases, and the junction held 11 bases outside the gene matches. The CDR3 loop spans 18 amino acids. Germline CDR1 MGHRA, CDR2 YSYEKL. CDR3 coding DNA: TGCGCCAGCAGCCGACGTAAAGAGACTAGCGGGGACTACAATGAGCAGTTCTTC. Protein sequence: CASSRRKETSGDYNEQFF.

This clonotype was seen many times. The chain's CDR3 is CASSQPNQGNEQFF. CDR3 coding DNA: TGTGCCAGCAGCCAACCTAACCAGGGGAATGAGCAGTTCTTC. The rearrangement links TRBV3-1 to TRBJ2-1; tentative D call: TRBD1 (6 bases). The V end lost 2 bases, the J end lost 7 bases, and 12 bases lay between the germline ends. CDR1 is LGHDT, CDR2 YNNKEL, per germline (reference sequence). The CDR3 loop spans 14 amino acids.

In this sample, this clonotype turned up many times. The V call is TRBV3-1, the J call TRBJ1-5; possibly TRBD1 for D (5 bases). The CDR3 totals 14 residues. Trimming took 1 base from V and 3 from J, leaving 7 bases between them. CDR1 LGHDT and CDR2 YNNKEL come from the germline V gene (reference sequence). CDR3 protein: CASSQAGSNQPQHF. The CDR3 DNA reads as TGTGCCAGCAGCCAAGCAGGGTCCAATCAGCCCCAGCATTTT.

The table lists this clonotype with many counts. The rearrangement uses TRBV6-6 and TRBJ1-3; no clear D. V shed 2 bases and J shed 0 bases, with 11 bases lying between them. The CDR3 has 16 amino acids. Germline V lookup: CDR1 MNHNY, CDR2 SVGAGI (reference sequence). CDR3 bases: TGTGCCAGCAGTTACGCCCAGGCCACCTCTGGAAACACCATATATTTT. This gives the protein CASSYAQATSGNTIYF.

This clonotype has a count of ten or more. The chain joins TRBV29-1 to TRBJ2-1; 8 bases align to TRBD2. Germline values: CDR1 SQVTM, CDR2 ANQGSEA. This CDR3 spans 15 amino acids. V lost 4 bases, J lost 7 bases, and 12 bases stayed unmatched. Written as DNA, the CDR3 is TGCAGCGTTGGACTAGCGTCGAGATCTGTAAATGAGCAGTTCTTC. Amino acid sequence: CSVGLASRSVNEQFF.

There are many counts of this clonotype. The chain carries TRBV12-3 or TRBV12-4 and TRBJ2-5, with 10 bases fitting TRBD2. V was pared by 4 bases and J by 5 bases, with 7 bases of the junction left unmatched. This CDR3 comprises 15 residues. CDR3 DNA sequence: TGTGCCAGCAGTTCCAGCGGGAGGGGGCCGGAGACCCAGTACTTC. Translating gives CASSSSGRGPETQYF.

This clonotype has at least ten counts. As DNA, the CDR3 is TGTGCCAGCAGAAACAGGCCAAATCAGCCCCAGCATTTT. Its protein is CASRNRPNQPQHF. V usage is TRBV6-1 and J usage is TRBJ1-5; perhaps TRBD1 as D (5 bases). Germline assignment: CDR1 MNHNS and CDR2 SASEGT. Between the trimmed V and J ends, which lost 6 bases and 4 bases, there was a span of 10 bases. The length of the CDR3 is 13 residues.